The 10 T cell receptor beta chains below all came from one sample that was sequenced in a study of T cells in localized non-small cell lung cancer. Sequencing was performed with immunoSEQ multiplex PCR; in TCRdb, only in-frame clones are kept and a portion is missing. The sample consists of approximately 21,000 clones, around 90% of them appearing once. Source: peripheral blood mononuclear cells, taken before any cancer treatment. These receptors originate from a male donor aged 60 or older with stage II lung adenocarcinoma.

The chain links TRBV19 to TRBJ1-2; D is ambiguous. The CDR3 consists of 14 residues. The V gene's germline CDR1 is LNHDA and CDR2 SQIVND (reference sequence). V gave up 3 bases and J gave up 2 bases, with 10 bases separating them. The CDR3 DNA follows: TGTGCCAGTAGTATGTCCAGGATGAACTATGGCTACACCTTC. Translated, it gives CASSMSRMNYGYTF.

This chain connects TRBV18 to TRBJ2-1, with TRBD1 matching over 7 bases. Germline lookup yields CDR1 KGHSH and CDR2 LQKENI. This CDR3 spans 12 amino acids. With 8 bases clipped from V and 9 bases from J, the junction kept 7 bases outside the gene matches. The CDR3 DNA follows: TGTGCCAGCGCCACAGGGGAATTTGAGCAGTTCTTC. Encoded protein: CASATGEFEQFF.

The chain recombines TRBV18 with TRBJ2-2, with a weak D call TRBD2 (6 bases). V shed 3 bases and J shed 3 bases, with 14 bases lying between them. The CDR3 totals 16 residues. CDR1 is KGHSH and CDR2 is LQKENI in the germline V gene. The CDR3 loop reads CASSPSGRVDTGELFF. CDR3 sequence (DNA): TGTGCCAGCTCACCTTCCGGGAGAGTCGACACCGGGGAGCTGTTTTTT.

The chain uses TRBV27 and TRBJ1-1, with TRBD1 identical over 11 bases. This CDR3 has 13 residues. The germline CDR1 and CDR2 sequences are MNHEY and SMNVEV (reference sequence). J gave up 9 bases and V 7 bases, and 7 bases lay outside the gene matches. The CDR3 sequence is CASTLGTGGQAFF. The CDR3 DNA reads TGTGCCAGCACCTTGGGGACAGGGGGTCAAGCTTTCTTT.

This chain uses TRBV7-9 with TRBJ2-7, with D uncertain. The germline V gene has CDR1 SEHNR and CDR2 FQNEAQ (reference sequence). The CDR3 runs 13 residues. Trimming removed 5 bases at V and 0 bases at J, with 8 bases between. CDR3 bases: TGTGCCAGCAGCCAAACGGACTCCTACGAGCAGTACTTC. Its translation: CASSQTDSYEQYF.

The rearrangement joins TRBV7-2 to TRBJ2-7; TRBD2 is a possible D gene (5 bases). Germline values: CDR1 SGHTA, CDR2 FQGNSA. This CDR3 is built from 15 residues. The V gene lost 2 bases and the J gene lost 2 bases, with 13 bases spanning the gap. CDR3: CASSLRVGAPYEQYF. CDR3 DNA: TGTGCCAGCAGCTTAAGGGTGGGAGCCCCCTACGAGCAGTACTTC.

The V and J genes are TRBV7-9 and TRBJ2-5; the D gene is possibly TRBD1 (5 bases). This CDR3 spans 19 amino acids. Between the trimmed V and J ends, which lost 5 bases and 7 bases, there was a span of 32 bases. Germline CDR1 is SEHNR and CDR2 is FQNEAQ (reference sequence). This CDR3 reads CASSPLRSDETFTGRTQYF. The CDR3 DNA reads as TGTGCCAGCAGCCCCTTGAGGTCAGACGAAACCTTTACAGGTCGGACCCAGTACTTC.

The V and J genes are TRBV18 and TRBJ2-1; no clear D gene. The CDR3 spans 13 residues. The V gene's germline CDR1 is KGHSH and CDR2 LQKENI. V lost 2 bases and J lost 8, with 10 bases in between. The CDR3 sequence is CASSPSFRDEQFF. In nucleotides, the CDR3 is TGTGCCAGCTCACCATCTTTTAGAGATGAGCAGTTCTTC.

This rearrangement joins TRBV5-1 to TRBJ2-2, with no clear D. The CDR3 contains 13 residues. Germline values: CDR1 SGHRS, CDR2 YFSETQ. V lost 0 bases and J 8 bases, leaving 8 bases between the germline ends. CDR3 DNA sequence: TGCGCCAGCAGCTTGGATCGGCCTGGGGAGCTGTTTTTT. As protein: CASSLDRPGELFF.

This clone has only one observation. This rearrangement joins TRBV15 to TRBJ2-5, with D possibly being TRBD1 or TRBD2 (5 bases each). The CDR3 length is 15 residues. Trimming took off 0 bases at V and 11 bases at J, with 19 bases between the two ends. Germline-derived CDR1 and CDR2 are LNHNV and YYDKDF (reference sequence). The CDR3: CATSRDRRGWWEQYF. CDR3 coding DNA: TGTGCCACCAGCAGAGATCGAAGGGGCTGGTGGGAGCAGTACTTC.